One and the same sample provided the 19 T cell receptor beta chains below, sequenced in a study of tumor-infiltrating lymphocytes in primary liver carcinoma. Production of TCR beta cDNA used 400 to 650 ng total RNA together with a constant-region primer. Three nested multiplex PCR rounds, a slightly modified ARM-PCR, produced the libraries for TCR beta. Two initial PCR rounds of approximately 10 cycles each paired TRBV1-TRBV30 forward primers with a C-beta reverse primer. TCRdb processed the multiplex PCR reads anew with MiXCR; each CDR3 protein has one entry. The data contain 95,000 to 150,000 distinct CDR3 sequences, 60% to 70% of them singletons. The tissue used was unsorted bulk material of roughly 17-34 mg. RNA and DNA were co-extracted from it with the AllPrep DNA/RNA mini kit. Sequenced: liver tumor tissue from sampling region 1. Noted subset: tumor region T1, superior pole. These TCRs come from a woman aged 55-69 years with primary liver carcinoma and hepatitis B virus infection.

The chain recombines TRBV6-1 with TRBJ2-1; 9 nucleotides match TRBD2. The J segment lost 0 bases and the V segment lost 9 bases, leaving 9 bases of the junction unmatched. This CDR3 has 16 residues. Germline values: CDR1 MNHNS, CDR2 SASEGT. CDR3 sequence (DNA): TGTGCCAGTACTGACCCTAGCGGGACCTCCTACAATGAGCAGTTCTTC. It is translated as CASTDPSGTSYNEQFF.

Concerning this clonotype itself: Because it lacks the conserved phenylalanine or tryptophan at the end, this CDR3 is likely a read error. Because the CDR3's place on the DNA is in doubt, the DNA is left out and the CDR3 is given as listed by TCRdb. The chain couples TRBV11-2 to TRBJ2-1; TRBD2 was called by the table and not checked on the DNA. Germline V gives CDR1 SGHAT, CDR2 FQNNGV. With termini counted, the CDR3 has 17 amino acids. The CDR3 spells CASSLGSAGRAYNEQFL.

V usage is TRBV11-2 and J usage is TRBJ2-1; either TRBD1 or TRBD2 may fit D (5 bases each). The germline V gene has CDR1 SGHAT and CDR2 FQNNGV. Trimming removed 10 bases at V and 4 bases at J, with 23 bases between. The length of the CDR3 is 16 residues. The CDR3 region is CATETTVGVTYNEQFF. In nucleotides, the CDR3 is TGTGCCACAGAGACGACAGTGGGAGTAACGTACAATGAGCAGTTCTTC.

Ten or more counts support this clonotype. At one end, the junction sequence differs from germline, possibly due to a read error. The chain combines TRBV6-2 or TRBV6-3 with TRBJ2-7; D is possibly TRBD1 or TRBD2 (6 bases each). CDR1 is MNHEY, CDR2 SVGEGT, per germline. The CDR3 totals 13 residues. CDR3 amino acids: CASSKPERGTRAF. For the CDR3, the DNA is TGTGCCAGCAGTAAACCCGAACGGGGGACACGGGCCTTC.

This clonotype was picked up one time. A much more abundant neighbour one base away suggests this may be a read error. The chain uses TRBV6-1 and TRBJ2-3; D remains unclear. V was pared by 2 bases and J by 6 bases, with 9 bases between. CDR1 MNHNS and CDR2 SASEGT come from the germline V gene. This CDR3 spans 13 amino acids. The CDR3: CASSESGRDTQYF. The CDR3 DNA reads as TGTGCCAGCAGTGAATCTGGGCGGGATACGCAGTATTTT.

Worth noting for this clonotype: This CDR3 fails to terminate in the conserved phenylalanine or tryptophan, so it likely reflects a read error. The rearrangement links TRBV6-5 to TRBJ1-2; TRBD1 might be the D (6 bases). The V gene's germline CDR1 is MNHEY and CDR2 SVGAGI. This CDR3 is built from 15 residues. CDR3 loop: CARSYSIGGRDGYTL. CDR3 in DNA: TGTGCCAGAAGTTACTCGATCGGGGGGCGAGATGGCTACACCCTC.

As concerns this clonotype: A much larger clone differs by one base, so this may be a read error. J is TRBJ1-4 and V is TRBV12-3 or TRBV12-4; possible D gene TRBD1, 5 bases. The CDR3 extends over 13 amino acids. The CDR3 loop is CASSSQGGEILFF. The CDR3 bases are TGTGCCAGCAGTTCCCAGGGTGGTGAAATACTGTTTTTT.

This clonotype was seen repeatedly, ten times or more. The chain joins TRBV29-1 to TRBJ2-3, with a weak D call TRBD2 (7 bases). The germline V gene has CDR1 SQVTM and CDR2 ANQGSEA. Trimming pared 5 bases from V and 1 base from J, leaving 13 bases between. This CDR3 spans 14 amino acids. The chain's CDR3 is CSVRSGGGTDTQYF. CDR3 bases: TGCAGCGTTAGGTCGGGGGGCGGCACAGATACGCAGTATTTT.

Comment on this clonotype: One end of the junction does not line up with germline, which may come from a read error. The CDR3 sequence is CANSLTGGYGYTF. CDR3 bases: TGTGCCAACAGCTTGACAGGGGGATATGGCTACACCTTC. This chain links TRBV11-2 with TRBJ1-2, with 9 bases that match TRBD1. CDR1 SGHAT and CDR2 FQNNGV come from the germline V gene. The CDR3 consists of 13 residues.

This clonotype has at least ten counts. The chain couples TRBV30 to TRBJ2-7; possibly TRBD2 for D (6 bases). Germline CDR1 is GTSNPN and CDR2 is SVGIG (reference sequence). V was trimmed by 3 bases and J by 7 bases, leaving 16 bases between them. The CDR3 has 13 amino acids. CDR3 bases: TGTGCCTGGAGGCGGCGGGGAGTCAAAGAGCAGTACTTC. This translates into CAWRRRGVKEQYF.

As for this clonotype: Given a much more abundant clone one base away, this may be a read error. V and J are TRBV12-3 or TRBV12-4 and TRBJ2-7; 7 bases align to TRBD2. This CDR3 comprises 15 residues. V lost 5 bases to trimming and J lost 6 bases; unmatched junction nucleotides: 13. This CDR3 reads CASSPTRGGSSEQYF. DNA of the CDR3: TGTGCCAGCAGTCCAACCCGCGGCGGGAGTAGCGAGCAGTACTTC.

The J gene is TRBJ1-1, the V gene TRBV5-4; a possible D gene is TRBD1 (6 bases). CDR1 is SGHNT, CDR2 YYREEE, per germline (reference sequence). CDR3 length equals 13 residues. Trimming took 5 bases from V and 2 from J, leaving 10 bases between them. The CDR3 sequence is CASRFRGNTEAFF. CDR3 DNA sequence: TGTGCCAGCAGGTTCAGGGGTAACACTGAAGCTTTCTTT.

The rearrangement links TRBV30 to TRBJ2-5; D gene uncertain. V lost 0 bases, J lost 5 bases, and 10 bases lay in between. The germline V gene encodes CDR1 GTSNPN and CDR2 SVGIG (reference sequence). The CDR3 length is 13 residues. CDR3 loop: CAWSVPGRETQYF. The CDR3 DNA is TGTGCCTGGAGTGTACCGGGCCGGGAGACCCAGTACTTC.

In its sample, this clonotype was seen a few times. The rearrangement uses TRBV5-5 and TRBJ2-5; maybe TRBD1 (6 bases). The ends were cut back, 0 bases at V and 5 bases at J, with 14 bases in the middle. The germline gives CDR1 SGHKS, CDR2 YYEKEE (reference sequence). This CDR3 contains 15 residues. In DNA form, the CDR3 reads TGTGCCAGCAGCTTGGATAACAGGGAGTGGGAGACCCAGTACTTC. Translated, it gives CASSLDNREWETQYF.

The chain joins TRBV11-3 to TRBJ2-1; 10 bases line up with TRBD2. V gave up 2 bases and J gave up 5 bases; unmatched junction bases: 3. Germline CDR1 reads SGHNT; CDR2 reads YENEEA. This CDR3 spans 15 amino acids. CDR3 bases: TGTGCCAGCAGCTTACTAGCGGGAGTCAACAATGAGCAGTTCTTC. This encodes CASSLLAGVNNEQFF.

This clonotype occurred once. A junction boundary mismatches the germline segment, possibly from a read error. The genes are TRBV11-3 and TRBJ2-1; D ambiguous. The CDR3 contains 13 residues. Germline V gives CDR1 SGHNT, CDR2 YENEEA. The CDR3 DNA follows: TGTGCCAGCAGCTTAGGAACCTGCAATGAGCAATTCTTC. This encodes CASSLGTCNEQFF.

This clonotype was counted at least ten times. CDR3: CSVDPDGGTDTQYF. The DNA of the CDR3 is TGCAGCGTTGACCCTGATGGAGGCACAGATACGCAGTATTTT. V and J are TRBV29-1 and TRBJ2-3, with no clear D. Trimming took off 3 bases at V and 1 base at J, with 11 bases between the two ends. CDR3 size: 14 residues. The germline V gene encodes CDR1 SQVTM and CDR2 ANQGSEA.

Remarks on this clonotype: A read error may be the cause here, since a much bigger clone is one base away. CDR3 sequence: CASSFRQGGNEKLFF. CDR3 nucleotides: TGTGCCAGCAGTTTTCGACAGGGGGGAAATGAAAAACTGTTTTTT. The chain recombines TRBV6-2 or TRBV6-3 with TRBJ1-4, with 9 bases that match TRBD1. Germline CDR1 MNHEY, CDR2 SVGEGT. J lost 5 bases, V lost 4 bases, and 5 bases had no gene match. The CDR3 is made up of 15 amino acids.

This chain joins TRBV5-1 and TRBJ1-2; D is possibly TRBD1 (6 bases). The germline V and J ends were trimmed by 4 bases and 2 bases, with 15 bases remaining between them. CDR3 length: 15 amino acids. Germline V gene lookup returns CDR1 SGHRS and CDR2 YFSETQ. DNA of the CDR3: TGCGCCAGCAGCGACTTGTTGGGACACAACTATGGCTACACCTTC. Encoded protein: CASSDLLGHNYGYTF. Combining the CDR3 with reference TRBV5-1 and TRBJ1-2 gives the whole variable domain KAGVTQTPRYLIKTRGQQVTLSCSPISGHRSVSWYQQTPGQGLQFLFEYFSETQRNKGNFPGRFSGRQFSNSRSEMNVSTLELGDSALYLCASSDLLGHNYGYTFGSGTRLTVV.